This T cell receptor (beta chain) is from a study of blood T cells in healthy people across ages. Study background: Every two T cells gave about one barcoded beta molecule via template switching. Study-wide results and caveats: The unknown donor CMV status may have confounded expanded clonotype changes.

V was pared by 3 bases and J by 0 bases, with 9 bases between. The CDR3 consists of 15 residues. Germline V CDR1 and CDR2: MGHRA, YSYEKL. The individuals who served as donors were healthy Caucasians living in Russia, aged roughly 6 to 90. A word on this clonotype: The antigen is not known.

Through a sample-barcoded 5' primer and a J-beta primer mix, a second PCR was run for roughly 7 to 12 cycles. A single record per CDR3 protein comes from TCRdb applying MiXCR to the 5' RACE reads. The sample has a few hundred thousand distinct CDR3 sequences, roughly 26% seen once. The chain recombines TRBV4-1 with TRBJ1-3, with no clear D. The sample taken for sequencing was blood. This clonotype was sampled from a woman in her 70s in good health. In DNA form, the CDR3 reads TGCGCCAGCAGCCACGAACGGATCTCTGGAAACACCATATATTTT. Translation gives CASSHERISGNTIYF.